One and the same sample provided the 16 T cell receptor beta chains below, sequenced in a study of blood T cells in healthy people across ages. The second PCR ran roughly 7 to 12 cycles with a sample-barcoded 5' primer and J-beta primers. TCRdb ran MiXCR on the 5' RACE reads and lists one entry per CDR3 protein. In the table there are some 920,000 distinct CDR3 sequences, just over 50% of which are singletons. Sample: blood. The source of these receptors is a woman aged 60 to 75 in good health.

The V call is TRBV20-1, the J call TRBJ2-7; D uncertain. The CDR3 extends over 14 amino acids. The germline V gene encodes CDR1 DFQATT and CDR2 SNEGSKA (reference sequence). V was trimmed by 0 bases and J by 4 bases, leaving 13 bases between them. The CDR3 DNA reads TGCAGTGCTAGAGACCCAAATCGGAGATACGAGCAGTACTTC. It encodes CSARDPNRRYEQYF.

In its sample, this clonotype was seen once. For the CDR3, the DNA is TGTGCCAGCTCATCGCCGGTGGGGGCCAATGAGCAGTACTTC. It translates to CASSSPVGANEQYF. The J gene is TRBJ2-5, the V gene TRBV18; D might be TRBD1 (6 bases). Germline values: CDR1 KGHSH, CDR2 LQKENI. The V end lost 5 bases, the J end lost 11 bases, and 21 bases lay between the germline ends. CDR3 size: 14 residues.

The chain links TRBV7-2 to TRBJ1-5, with D possibly TRBD1 on 6 matching bases. The CDR3 totals 16 residues. Germline CDR1 and CDR2: SGHTA and FQGNSA. V lost 5 bases, J lost 0 bases, and 14 bases lay in between. The CDR3 region has the DNA TGTGCCAGCAGCGTTGGGGACAACGTTAGCAATCAGCCCCAGCATTTT. It translates to CASSVGDNVSNQPQHF.

In this sample, this clonotype turned up many times. The chain is built from TRBV20-1 and TRBJ2-1, with TRBD2 identical over 11 bases. Trimming removed 0 bases from V and 5 bases from J; junction bases left unmatched: 6. Germline CDR1 is DFQATT and CDR2 is SNEGSKA (reference sequence). The CDR3 length is 16 residues. The chain's CDR3 is CSARDPGTSGNNEQFF. In DNA form, the CDR3 reads TGCAGTGCTAGAGATCCGGGGACTAGCGGTAACAATGAGCAGTTCTTC.

This clonotype was picked up a small number of times. The chain combines TRBV6-5 with TRBJ2-7; D tentatively reads TRBD1 or TRBD2 (5 bases each). Trimming pared 6 bases from V and 2 bases from J, leaving 20 bases between. The CDR3 contains 16 residues. CDR1 MNHEY and CDR2 SVGAGI come from the germline V gene. CDR3 bases: TGTGCCAGCAGAAAGGGGTCCTTAGCGAGCCCCTACGAGCAGTACTTC. Residues: CASRKGSLASPYEQYF.

About this clonotype: The junction departs from germline at one end; a sequencing error may be responsible. V usage is TRBV7-3 and J usage is TRBJ1-2; D gene ambiguous. Germline CDR1 is SGHTA and CDR2 is FQGTGA. The CDR3 has 14 amino acids. The CDR3 region is CAGSLRPGAEGYTF. The CDR3 nucleotides read TGTGCCGGCAGCTTACGTCCAGGAGCAGAGGGCTACACCTTC.

This clonotype came up once. The chain has TRBV5-4 and TRBJ1-1; tentative D call: TRBD1 (5 bases). Germline loops: CDR1 SGHNT, CDR2 YYREEE (reference sequence). Trimming removed 3 bases at V and 5 bases at J, with 14 bases between. This CDR3 has 14 amino acids. This CDR3 reads CASSYRGVRTEAFF. CDR3 coding DNA: TGTGCCAGCAGCTACCGAGGGGTTAGGACTGAAGCTTTCTTT. Full variable domain (outside the CDR3, taken from reference TRBV5-4 and TRBJ1-1): ETGVTQSPTHLIKTRGQQVTLRCSSQSGHNTVSWYQQALGQGPQFIFQYYREEENGRGNFPPRFSGLQFPNYSSELNVNALELDDSALYLCASSYRGVRTEAFFGQGTRLTVV.

This chain links TRBV6-6 with TRBJ1-5, with D possibly matching TRBD1 (6 bases). Deletions cut 7 bases from V and 1 base from J, with 17 bases between. CDR3 length: 16 residues. The germline gives CDR1 MNHNY, CDR2 SVGAGI (reference sequence). The CDR3 DNA is TGTGCCAGCACGGACTCCGACAGGACCAGCAATCAGCCCCAGCATTTT. Protein sequence: CASTDSDRTSNQPQHF.

This clonotype was observed a few times. The chain employs TRBV3-1 and TRBJ2-7; the D gene is possibly TRBD2 (5 bases). The CDR3 is made up of 15 amino acids. Per germline, CDR1 LGHDT and CDR2 YNNKEL (reference sequence). Deletions cut 3 bases from V and 4 bases from J, with 16 bases between. This chain's CDR3 is CASSHTGSSPYEQYF. The CDR3 nucleotides are TGTGCCAGCAGCCATACGGGATCGTCCCCGTACGAGCAGTACTTC.

This clonotype was counted only a few times. The chain recombines TRBV29-1 with TRBJ2-2; 8 nucleotides align to TRBD2. Looked up from germline, CDR1 is SQVTM and CDR2 is ANQGSEA. V shed 3 bases, J shed 2 bases, and the junction held 5 bases outside the gene matches. The CDR3 runs 15 residues. This chain's CDR3 is CSVDISGSNTGELFF. CDR3 in DNA: TGCAGCGTTGATATAAGCGGGAGCAACACCGGGGAGCTGTTTTTT.

This clonotype was seen only a few times. The chain combines TRBV19 with TRBJ2-7; TRBD1 agrees at 7 bases. From germline, CDR1 is LNHDA and CDR2 SQIVND (reference sequence). CDR3 length: 13 amino acids. The trim removed 6 bases at V and 2 bases at J, leaving 4 bases unmatched. The CDR3 protein is CASRSGQPYEQYF. The DNA for the CDR3 is TGTGCCAGTAGATCGGGACAGCCCTACGAGCAGTACTTC. Looking up the rest from reference TRBV19 and TRBJ2-7 gives the full variable domain: DGGITQSPKYLFRKEGQNVTLSCEQNLNHDAMYWYRQDPGQGLRLIYYSQIVNDFQKGDIAEGYSVSREKKESFPLTVTSAQKNPTAFYLCASRSGQPYEQYFGPGTRLTVT.

A single count supports this clonotype. The chain uses TRBV20-1 and TRBJ2-1; D is uncertain. Germline CDR1 reads DFQATT; CDR2 reads SNEGSKA (reference sequence). The CDR3 is made up of 11 amino acids. The CDR3, as DNA: TGCAGCGGCGCCCCCTACAATGAGCAGTTCTTC. Translated, it gives CSGAPYNEQFF.

The J gene is TRBJ2-3, the V gene TRBV20-1, with unresolved D. CDR1 and CDR2 (germline): DFQATT, SNEGSKA (reference sequence). V lost 1 base and J lost 1, with 3 bases in between. This CDR3 region has 12 residues. CDR3: CSARGGTDTQYF. The CDR3 nucleotides read TGCAGTGCTAGAGGAGGCACAGATACGCAGTATTTT.

The V gene is TRBV19, the J gene TRBJ2-7; the D gene could be TRBD1 or TRBD2 (6 bases each). Germline V gene lookup returns CDR1 LNHDA and CDR2 SQIVND (reference sequence). V was pared by 3 bases and J by 2 bases, with 8 bases between. The CDR3 runs 13 residues. The CDR3: CASSMEGAYEQYF. CDR3 DNA: TGTGCCAGTAGTATGGAGGGGGCCTACGAGCAGTACTTC.

The V gene is TRBV28, the J gene TRBJ2-6, with unresolved D. Trimming pared 6 bases from V and 1 base from J, leaving 10 bases between. This CDR3 contains 15 residues. From germline, CDR1 is MDHEN and CDR2 SYDVKM. The CDR3 here is CASRMFSSGANVLTF. The CDR3 nucleotides read TGTGCCAGCAGGATGTTTTCTTCTGGGGCCAACGTCCTGACTTTC.

The V call is TRBV24-1, the J call TRBJ2-3; tentative D call: TRBD2 (6 bases). Trimming pared 2 bases from V and 1 base from J, leaving 12 bases between. CDR1 KGHDR and CDR2 SFDVKD come from the germline V gene. There are 16 residues in the CDR3. This CDR3 is CATSDSSGTGTDTQYF. In DNA form, the CDR3 reads TGTGCCACCAGTGATTCGTCCGGGACTGGCACAGATACGCAGTATTTT.